The entry below describes one T cell receptor (beta chain). The PCR ran on 60 Vbeta and 13 Jbeta primers. Produced via immunoSEQ multiplex PCR; TCRdb's table is partial and in-frame only. The table for this sample gives tens of thousands of clones. The entry originates in a study of cytomegalovirus exposure and HLA in healthy donors. CDR1 and CDR2 from the germline V gene are KGHSH and LQKENI. The CDR3 has 15 amino acids. The J segment lost 3 bases and the V segment lost 3 bases, leaving 6 bases of the junction unmatched. The sequence came from a female donor in good health and CMV-seropositive. This chain connects TRBV18 to TRBJ2-7, with 9 bases aligning to TRBD2. The material sequenced was PBMCs. CDR3 protein: CASSPSAGGFYEQYF. The CDR3 DNA follows: TGTGCCAGCTCACCTTCGGCGGGAGGGTTCTACGAGCAGTACTTC.